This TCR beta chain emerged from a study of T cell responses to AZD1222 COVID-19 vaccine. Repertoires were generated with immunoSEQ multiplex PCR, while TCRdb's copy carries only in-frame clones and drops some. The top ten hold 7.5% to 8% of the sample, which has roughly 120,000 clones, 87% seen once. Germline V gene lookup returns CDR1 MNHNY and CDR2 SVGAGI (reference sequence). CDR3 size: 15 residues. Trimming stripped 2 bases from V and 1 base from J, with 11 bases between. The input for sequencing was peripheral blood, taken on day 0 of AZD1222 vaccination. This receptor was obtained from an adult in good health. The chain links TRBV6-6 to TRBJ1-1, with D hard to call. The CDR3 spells CASSYEGSGNTEAFF. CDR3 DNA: TGTGCCAGCAGTTACGAGGGTTCAGGGAACACTGAAGCTTTCTTT.